The rows below give T cell receptor beta chains drawn from one sample of a study of blood T cell repertoires in COVID-19. Sequenced by immunoSEQ multiplex PCR; TCRdb stores in-frame clones only, minus some. The sample lists under 65,000 clones, more than 80% occurring once. Input material: peripheral blood. These TCRs come from a woman of 80 years or more with active COVID-19. Each CDR3 is given with its conserved first and last residue. The D gene is left open where the match is weak. Clone size appears in some rows only: once, few, many, or a class for an expanded clone.

>TRBD2|TRBV28|19|TRBJ2-5|.
CASSSYGGTSGRSQETQYF
TGTGCCAGCAGTTCCTATGGGGGGACTAGCGGGAGGTCCCAAGAGACCCAGTACTTC
>.|TRBV7-2|13|TRBJ1-2|few
CASSTDSVGGYTF
TGTGCCAGCAGCACGGACAGCGTAGGCGGCTACACCTTC
>.|TRBV9|15|TRBJ2-3|.
CASSAQLAPTDTQYF
TGTGCCAGCAGCGCCCAGCTAGCCCCCACAGATACGCAGTATTTT
>.|TRBV6-5|14|TRBJ1-5|.
CASSFSGVNQPQHF
TGTGCCAGCAGCTTTTCGGGGGTCAATCAGCCCCAGCATTTT
>.|TRBV28|13|TRBJ1-4|once
CASSDLVDEKLFF
TGTGCCAGCAGTGACCTAGTTGATGAAAAACTGTTTTTT
>.|TRBV28|15|TRBJ1-4|.
CASSSNRLRLGKLFF
TGTGCCAGCAGCTCTAACAGGCTCCGTCTGGGAAAACTGTTTTTT
>.|TRBV19|13|TRBJ1-4|.
CASRQGTREKLFF
TGTGCCAGTAGACAGGGAACGCGGGAAAAACTGTTTTTT
>TRBD1|TRBV11-2|16|TRBJ1-5|few
CASSLAPDREVQPQHF
TGTGCCAGCAGCTTAGCCCCGGACAGGGAGGTTCAGCCCCAGCATTTT
>TRBD2|TRBV12-3/TRBV12-4|12|TRBJ2-2|.
CALSTGGLELFF
TGTGCCCTCTCGACGGGGGGATTGGAGCTGTTTTTT
>.|TRBV15|15|TRBJ1-4|.
CATSRDRRGNEKLFF
TGTGCCACCAGCAGAGATCGCAGGGGTAATGAAAAACTGTTTTTT
>TRBD1|TRBV19|11|TRBJ1-2|.
CASKQGDGYTF
TGTGCCAGTAAACAGGGGGATGGCTACACCTTC
>.|TRBV18|14|TRBJ1-5|.
CASSPGEGNQPQHF
TGTGCCAGCTCACCCGGGGAAGGCAATCAGCCCCAGCATTTT
>TRBD1|TRBV28|16|TRBJ2-5|once
CASSPFRTGGRETQYF
TGTGCCAGCAGTCCCTTCCGGACAGGGGGCCGGGAGACCCAGTACTTC
>TRBD1|TRBV5-1|17|TRBJ2-6|.
CASSLGGPDPGANVLTF
TGCGCCAGCAGCTTAGGGGGCCCAGACCCTGGGGCCAACGTCCTGACTTTC
>.|TRBV2|15|TRBJ1-6|.
CASSSDSSYNSPLHF
TGTGCCAGCAGTTCGGACAGCTCCTATAATTCACCCCTCCACTTT
>TRBD2|TRBV3-1/TRBV3-2|16|TRBJ2-3|.
CASSQLSGGGTDTQYF
TGTGCCAGCAGCCAACTATCCGGGGGGGGCACAGATACGCAGTATTTT
>TRBD1|TRBV3-1/TRBV3-2|13|TRBJ2-3|.
CASSQSRDRGSHF
TGTGCCAGCAGCCAATCGCGGGACAGGGGGTCGCATTTT
>TRBD1|TRBV27|15|TRBJ2-5|.
CASSIGTGGLETQYF
TGTGCCAGCAGTATCGGGACAGGGGGCCTAGAGACCCAGTACTTC
>.|TRBV6-5|14|TRBJ1-2|few
CASRNQAVDYGYTF
TGTGCCAGCAGGAACCAGGCAGTTGACTATGGCTACACCTTC
>.|TRBV3-1/TRBV3-2|13|TRBJ2-3|.
CASSQARGDTQYF
TGTGCCAGCAGCCAGGCCCGGGGAGATACGCAGTATTTT
>.|TRBV5-4|14|TRBJ2-5|.
CASSLVADKETQYF
TGTGCCAGCAGCTTGGTCGCGGACAAAGAGACCCAGTACTTC
>.|TRBV5-4|15|TRBJ2-5|.
CASSYRWASQETQYF
TGTGCCAGCAGTTATCGTTGGGCGTCCCAAGAGACCCAGTACTTC
>TRBD2|TRBV10-3|12|TRBJ2-1|.
CATKTSVNEQFF
TGTGCCACGAAGACTAGCGTCAATGAGCAGTTCTTC
>TRBD2|TRBV7-2|15|TRBJ2-1|.
CASSFWRGADNEQFF
TGTGCCAGCAGCTTCTGGCGGGGGGCCGACAATGAGCAGTTCTTC
>TRBD2|TRBV9|16|TRBJ2-1|.
CASSAGGGLGGNEQFF
TGTGCCAGCAGCGCGGGCGGGGGACTAGGGGGCAATGAGCAGTTCTTC
>.|TRBV28|15|TRBJ2-5|.
CASSPRGSPRETQYF
TGTGCCAGCAGCCCGAGGGGGTCCCCCCGGGAGACCCAGTACTTC
>.|TRBV11-2|12|TRBJ1-1|.
CASSEQDTEAFF
TGTGCCAGCAGCGAGCAGGACACTGAAGCTTTCTTT
>.|TRBV25-1|14|TRBJ2-5|.
CASSQPGLQETQYF
TGTGCCAGCAGCCAGCCGGGATTACAAGAGACCCAGTACTTC
>TRBD2|TRBV6-6|14|TRBJ2-5|.
CASSLPPGGETQYF
TGTGCCAGCAGTCTTCCCCCGGGGGGAGAGACCCAGTACTTC
>TRBD2|TRBV6-1|17|TRBJ2-5|.
CASSVVSWRGYQETQYF
TGTGCCAGCAGTGTAGTCAGTTGGCGGGGGTACCAAGAGACCCAGTACTTC
>TRBD1|TRBV5-6|14|TRBJ2-7|.
CASSKRDRGVTQYF
TGTGCCAGCAGCAAGAGGGACAGGGGGGTTACGCAGTACTTC
>TRBD1|TRBV7-9|16|TRBJ2-2|.
CASSFLGQGETGELFF
TGTGCCAGCAGCTTTTTAGGACAGGGCGAGACCGGGGAGCTGTTTTTT